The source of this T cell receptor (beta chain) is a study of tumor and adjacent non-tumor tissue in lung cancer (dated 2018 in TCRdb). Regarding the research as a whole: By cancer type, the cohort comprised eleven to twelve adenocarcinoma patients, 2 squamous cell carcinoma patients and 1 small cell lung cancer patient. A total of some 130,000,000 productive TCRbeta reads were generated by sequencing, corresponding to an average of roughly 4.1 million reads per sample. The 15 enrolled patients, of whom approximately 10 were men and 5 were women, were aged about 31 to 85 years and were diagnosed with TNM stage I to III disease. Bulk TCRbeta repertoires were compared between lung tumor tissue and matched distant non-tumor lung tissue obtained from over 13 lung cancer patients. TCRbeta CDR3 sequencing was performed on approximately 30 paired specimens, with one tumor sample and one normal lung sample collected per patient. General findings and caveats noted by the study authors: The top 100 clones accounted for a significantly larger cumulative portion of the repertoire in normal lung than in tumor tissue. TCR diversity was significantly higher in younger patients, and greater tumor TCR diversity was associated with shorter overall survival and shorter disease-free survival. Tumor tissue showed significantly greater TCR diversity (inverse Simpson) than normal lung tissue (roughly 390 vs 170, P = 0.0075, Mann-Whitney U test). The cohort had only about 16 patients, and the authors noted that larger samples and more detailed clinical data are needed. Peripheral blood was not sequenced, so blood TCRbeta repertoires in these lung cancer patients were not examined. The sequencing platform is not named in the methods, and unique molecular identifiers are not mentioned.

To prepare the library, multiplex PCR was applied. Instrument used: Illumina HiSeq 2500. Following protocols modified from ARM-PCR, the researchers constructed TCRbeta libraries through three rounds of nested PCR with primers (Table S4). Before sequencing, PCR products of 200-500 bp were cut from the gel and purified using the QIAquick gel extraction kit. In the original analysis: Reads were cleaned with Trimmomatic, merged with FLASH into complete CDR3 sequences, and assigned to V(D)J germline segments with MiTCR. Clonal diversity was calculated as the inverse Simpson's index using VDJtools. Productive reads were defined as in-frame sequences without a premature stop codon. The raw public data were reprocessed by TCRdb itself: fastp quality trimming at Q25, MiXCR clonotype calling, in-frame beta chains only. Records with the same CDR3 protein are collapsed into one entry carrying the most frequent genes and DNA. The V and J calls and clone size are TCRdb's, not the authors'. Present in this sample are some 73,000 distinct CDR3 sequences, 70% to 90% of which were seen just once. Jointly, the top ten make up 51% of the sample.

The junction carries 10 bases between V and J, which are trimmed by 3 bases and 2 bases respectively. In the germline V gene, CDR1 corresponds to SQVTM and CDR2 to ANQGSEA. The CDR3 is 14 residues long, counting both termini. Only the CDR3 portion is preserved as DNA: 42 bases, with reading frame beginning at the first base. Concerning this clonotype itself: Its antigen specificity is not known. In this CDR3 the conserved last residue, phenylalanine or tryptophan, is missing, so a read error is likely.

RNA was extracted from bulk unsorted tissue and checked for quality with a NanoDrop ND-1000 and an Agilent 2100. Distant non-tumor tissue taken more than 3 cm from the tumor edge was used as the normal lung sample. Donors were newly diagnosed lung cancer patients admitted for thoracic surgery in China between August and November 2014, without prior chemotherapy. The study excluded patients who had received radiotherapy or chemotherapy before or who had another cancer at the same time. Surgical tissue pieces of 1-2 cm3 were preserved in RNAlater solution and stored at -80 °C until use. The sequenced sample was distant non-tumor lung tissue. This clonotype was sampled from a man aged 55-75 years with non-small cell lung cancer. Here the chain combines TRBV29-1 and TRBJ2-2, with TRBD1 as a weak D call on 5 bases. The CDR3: CSVDGQGNTGELFY. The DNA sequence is TGCAGCGTTGACGGTCAGGGAAACACCGGGGAGCTGTTTTAT.